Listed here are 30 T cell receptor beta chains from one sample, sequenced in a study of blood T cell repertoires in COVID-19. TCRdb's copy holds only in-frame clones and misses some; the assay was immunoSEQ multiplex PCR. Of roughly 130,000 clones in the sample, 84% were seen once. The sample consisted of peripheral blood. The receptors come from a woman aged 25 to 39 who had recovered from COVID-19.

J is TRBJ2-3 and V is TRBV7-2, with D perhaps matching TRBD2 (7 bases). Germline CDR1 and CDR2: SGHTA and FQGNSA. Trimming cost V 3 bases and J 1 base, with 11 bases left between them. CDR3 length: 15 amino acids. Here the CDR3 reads CASSLRGRGTDTQYF. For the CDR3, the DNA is TGTGCCAGCAGCTTGCGGGGGCGGGGCACAGATACGCAGTATTTT. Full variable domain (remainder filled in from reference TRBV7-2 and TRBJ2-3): GAGVSQSPSNKVTEKGKDVELRCDPISGHTALYWYRQSLGQGLEFLIYFQGNSAPDKSGLPSDRFSAERTGGSVSTLTIQRTQQEDSAVYLCASSLRGRGTDTQYFGPGTRLTVL.

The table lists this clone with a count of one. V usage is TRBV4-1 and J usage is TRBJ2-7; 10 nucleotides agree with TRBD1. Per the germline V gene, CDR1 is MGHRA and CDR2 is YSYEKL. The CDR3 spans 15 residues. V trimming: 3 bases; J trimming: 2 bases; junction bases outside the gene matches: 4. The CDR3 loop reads CASSHRGQGAYEQYF. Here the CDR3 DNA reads TGCGCCAGCAGCCACAGAGGACAGGGGGCCTACGAGCAGTACTTC.

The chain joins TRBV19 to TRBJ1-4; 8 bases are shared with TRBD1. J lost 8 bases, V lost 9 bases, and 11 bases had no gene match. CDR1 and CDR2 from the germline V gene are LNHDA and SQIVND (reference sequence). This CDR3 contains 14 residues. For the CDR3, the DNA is TGTGCCAGCACAACGGGACAGGTGGGAGAAAAACTGTTTTTT. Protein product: CASTTGQVGEKLFF. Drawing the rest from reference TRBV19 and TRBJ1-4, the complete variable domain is DGGITQSPKYLFRKEGQNVTLSCEQNLNHDAMYWYRQDPGQGLRLIYYSQIVNDFQKGDIAEGYSVSREKKESFPLTVTSAQKNPTAFYLCASTTGQVGEKLFFGSGTQLSVL.

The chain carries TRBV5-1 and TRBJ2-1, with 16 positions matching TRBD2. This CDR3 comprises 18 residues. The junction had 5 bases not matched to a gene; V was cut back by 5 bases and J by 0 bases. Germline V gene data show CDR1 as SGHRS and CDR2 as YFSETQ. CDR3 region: CASSQGLAGGRSYNEQFF. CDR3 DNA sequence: TGCGCCAGCAGTCAGGGACTAGCGGGAGGGCGCTCCTACAATGAGCAGTTCTTC.

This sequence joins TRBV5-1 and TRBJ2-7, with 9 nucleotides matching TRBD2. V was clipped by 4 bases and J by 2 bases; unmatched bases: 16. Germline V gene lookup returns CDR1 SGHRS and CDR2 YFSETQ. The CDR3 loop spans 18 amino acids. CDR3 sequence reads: CASSLEPQPTSGAYEQYF. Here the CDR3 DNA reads TGCGCCAGCAGCCTGGAACCCCAACCGACTAGCGGAGCCTACGAGCAGTACTTC.

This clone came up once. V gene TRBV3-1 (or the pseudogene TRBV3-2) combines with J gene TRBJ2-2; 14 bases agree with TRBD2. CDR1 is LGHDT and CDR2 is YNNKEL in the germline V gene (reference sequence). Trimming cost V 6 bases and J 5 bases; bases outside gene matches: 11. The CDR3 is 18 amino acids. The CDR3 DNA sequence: TGTGCCAGCAGTCAAACCGGGACTAGCGGGAGAGTTACCGGGGAGCTGTTTTTT. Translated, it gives CASSQTGTSGRVTGELFF.

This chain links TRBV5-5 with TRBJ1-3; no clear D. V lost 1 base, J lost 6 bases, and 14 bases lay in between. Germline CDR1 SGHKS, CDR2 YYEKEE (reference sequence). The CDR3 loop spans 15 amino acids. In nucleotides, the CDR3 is TGTGCCAGCAGCTTGCTCGCGGGTCGGGCAAACACCATATATTTT. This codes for CASSLLAGRANTIYF.

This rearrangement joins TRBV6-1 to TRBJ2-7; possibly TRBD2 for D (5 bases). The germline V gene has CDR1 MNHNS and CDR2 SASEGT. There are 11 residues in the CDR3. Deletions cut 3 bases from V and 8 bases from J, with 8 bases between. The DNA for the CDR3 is TGTGCCAGCAGTGAGGGAGCTAAGCAGTACTTC. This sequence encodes CASSEGAKQYF.

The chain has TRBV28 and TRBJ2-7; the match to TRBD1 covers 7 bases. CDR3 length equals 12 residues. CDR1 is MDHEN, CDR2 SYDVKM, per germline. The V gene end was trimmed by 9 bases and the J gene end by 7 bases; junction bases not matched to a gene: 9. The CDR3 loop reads CASRQGPGEQYF. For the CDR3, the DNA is TGTGCCAGTCGACAGGGCCCTGGGGAGCAGTACTTC.

CDR3 in amino acids: CASSVGSGSTDTQYF. The CDR3 nucleotides are TGTGCCAGCAGCGTAGGAAGCGGTAGCACAGATACGCAGTATTTT. The chain has TRBV9 and TRBJ2-3; possibly TRBD2 for D (5 bases). The V end was cut by 0 bases, the J end by 0 bases, with 8 bases between. Germline V CDR1 and CDR2: SGDLS, YYNGEE. The CDR3 has 15 residues.

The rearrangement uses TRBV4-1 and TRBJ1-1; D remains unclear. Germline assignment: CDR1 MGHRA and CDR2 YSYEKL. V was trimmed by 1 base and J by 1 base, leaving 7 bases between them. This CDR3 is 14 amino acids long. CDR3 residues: CASSQGAGNTEAFF. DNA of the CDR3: TGCGCCAGCAGCCAAGGGGCGGGGAACACTGAAGCTTTCTTT.

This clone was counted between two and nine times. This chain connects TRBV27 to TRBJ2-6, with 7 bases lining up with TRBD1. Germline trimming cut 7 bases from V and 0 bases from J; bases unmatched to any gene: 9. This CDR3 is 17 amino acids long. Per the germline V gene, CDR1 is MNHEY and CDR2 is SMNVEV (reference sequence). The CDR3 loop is CASTKTGSYSGANVLTF. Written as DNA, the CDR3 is TGTGCCAGCACTAAGACAGGGTCTTACTCTGGGGCCAACGTCCTGACTTTC.

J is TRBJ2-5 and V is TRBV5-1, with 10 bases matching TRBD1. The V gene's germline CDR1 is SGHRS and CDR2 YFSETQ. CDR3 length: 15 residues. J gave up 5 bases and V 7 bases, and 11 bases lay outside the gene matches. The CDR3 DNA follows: TGCGCCAGCGCGAGGGACAGGGGTTCCCAGGAGACCCAGTACTTC. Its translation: CASARDRGSQETQYF.

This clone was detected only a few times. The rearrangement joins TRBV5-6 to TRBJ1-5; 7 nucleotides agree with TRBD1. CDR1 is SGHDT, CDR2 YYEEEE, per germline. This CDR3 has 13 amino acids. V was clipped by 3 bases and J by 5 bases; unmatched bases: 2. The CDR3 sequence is CASSYDRDQPQHF. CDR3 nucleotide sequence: TGTGCCAGCAGCTACGACAGGGATCAGCCCCAGCATTTT. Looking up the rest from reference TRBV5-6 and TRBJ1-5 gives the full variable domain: DAGVTQSPTHLIKTRGQQVTLRCSPKSGHDTVSWYQQALGQGPQFIFQYYEEEERQRGNFPDRFSGHQFPNYSSELNVNALLLGDSALYLCASSYDRDQPQHFGDGTRLSIL.

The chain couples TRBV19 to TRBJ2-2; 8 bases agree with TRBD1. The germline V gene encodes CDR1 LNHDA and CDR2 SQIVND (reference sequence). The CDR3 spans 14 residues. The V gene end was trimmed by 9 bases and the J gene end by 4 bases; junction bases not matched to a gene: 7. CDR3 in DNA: TGTGCCAGCCATCAGGGGGCTGGCACCGGGGAGCTGTTTTTT. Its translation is CASHQGAGTGELFF.

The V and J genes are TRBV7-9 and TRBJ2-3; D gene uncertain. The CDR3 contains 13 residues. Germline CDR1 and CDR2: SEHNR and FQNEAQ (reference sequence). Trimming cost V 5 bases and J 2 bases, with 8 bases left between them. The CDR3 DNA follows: TGTGCCAGCAGCAGATCTAACACAGATACGCAGTATTTT. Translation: CASSRSNTDTQYF.

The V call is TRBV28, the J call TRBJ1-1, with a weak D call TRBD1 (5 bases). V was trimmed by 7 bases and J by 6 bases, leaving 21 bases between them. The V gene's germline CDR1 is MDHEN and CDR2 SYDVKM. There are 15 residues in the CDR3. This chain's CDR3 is CASTTSGVGGAEAFF. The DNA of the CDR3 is TGTGCCAGCACCACGTCGGGGGTGGGGGGGGCTGAAGCTTTCTTT.

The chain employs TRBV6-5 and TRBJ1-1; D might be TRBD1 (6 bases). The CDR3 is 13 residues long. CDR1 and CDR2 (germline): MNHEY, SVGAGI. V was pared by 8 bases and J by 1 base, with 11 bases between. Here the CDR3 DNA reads TGTGCCAGCCAGGACAGAGAGAACACTGAAGCTTTCTTT. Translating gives CASQDRENTEAFF.

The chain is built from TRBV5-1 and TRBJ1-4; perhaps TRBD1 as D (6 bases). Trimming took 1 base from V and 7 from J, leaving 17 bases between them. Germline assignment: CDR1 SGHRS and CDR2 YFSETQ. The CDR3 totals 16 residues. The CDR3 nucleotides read TGCGCCAGCAGCTTGACCGGCGGGGGCGGAGGTGAAAAACTGTTTTTT. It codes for CASSLTGGGGGEKLFF. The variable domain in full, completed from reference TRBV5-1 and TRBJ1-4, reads KAGVTQTPRYLIKTRGQQVTLSCSPISGHRSVSWYQQTPGQGLQFLFEYFSETQRNKGNFPGRFSGRQFSNSRSEMNVSTLELGDSALYLCASSLTGGGGGEKLFFGSGTQLSVL.

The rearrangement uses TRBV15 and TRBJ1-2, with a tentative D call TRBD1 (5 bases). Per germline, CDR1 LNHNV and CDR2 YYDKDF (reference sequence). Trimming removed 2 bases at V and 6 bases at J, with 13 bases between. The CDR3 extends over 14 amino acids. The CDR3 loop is CATSRKTGGDGYTF. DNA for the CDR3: TGTGCCACCAGCAGAAAGACGGGGGGTGATGGCTACACCTTC.

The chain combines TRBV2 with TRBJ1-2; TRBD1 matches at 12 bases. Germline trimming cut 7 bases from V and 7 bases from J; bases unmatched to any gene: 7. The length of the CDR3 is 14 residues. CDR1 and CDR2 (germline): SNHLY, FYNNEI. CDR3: CASTRDRGRAGYTF. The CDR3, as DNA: TGTGCCAGCACCCGGGACAGGGGGCGAGCTGGCTACACCTTC.

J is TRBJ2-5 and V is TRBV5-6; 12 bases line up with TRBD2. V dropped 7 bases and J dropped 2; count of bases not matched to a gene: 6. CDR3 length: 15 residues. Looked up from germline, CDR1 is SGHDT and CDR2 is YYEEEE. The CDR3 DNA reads TGTGCCAGCTCGGGACTAGCGGGTACACAAGAGACCCAGTACTTC. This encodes CASSGLAGTQETQYF.

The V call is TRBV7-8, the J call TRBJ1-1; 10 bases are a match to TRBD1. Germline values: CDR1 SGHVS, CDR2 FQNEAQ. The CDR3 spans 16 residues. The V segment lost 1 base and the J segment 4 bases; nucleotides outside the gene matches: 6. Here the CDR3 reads CASSLGTGGVVTEAFF. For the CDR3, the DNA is TGTGCCAGCAGCTTAGGGACAGGGGGTGTCGTCACTGAAGCTTTCTTT.

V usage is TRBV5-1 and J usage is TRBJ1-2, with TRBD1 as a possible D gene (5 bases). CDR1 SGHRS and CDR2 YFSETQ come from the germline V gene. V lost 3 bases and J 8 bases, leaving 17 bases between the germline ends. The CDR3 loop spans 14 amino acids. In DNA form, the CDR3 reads TGCGCCAGCAGCTCCGAAAAACCAGGGCTCGGCTACACCTTC. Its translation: CASSSEKPGLGYTF.

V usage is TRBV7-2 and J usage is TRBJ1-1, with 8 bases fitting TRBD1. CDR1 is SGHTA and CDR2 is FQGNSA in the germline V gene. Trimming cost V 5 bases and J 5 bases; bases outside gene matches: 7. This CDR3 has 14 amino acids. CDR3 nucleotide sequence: TGTGCCAGCAGCCCGGGGACAGGTCTAACTGAAGCTTTCTTT. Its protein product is CASSPGTGLTEAFF.

The CDR3 region has the DNA TGTGCCAGCAGACCGGACAGGGACAAAAACATTCAGTACTTC. This sequence encodes CASRPDRDKNIQYF. V is TRBV11-2 and J is TRBJ2-4, with 8 bases matching TRBD1. V was clipped by 6 bases and J by 3 bases; unmatched bases: 4. This CDR3 spans 14 amino acids. CDR1 and CDR2 from the germline V gene are SGHAT and FQNNGV. Drawing the rest from reference TRBV11-2 and TRBJ2-4, the complete variable domain is EAGVAQSPRYKIIEKRQSVAFWCNPISGHATLYWYQQILGQGPKLLIQFQNNGVVDDSQLPKDRFSAERLKGVDSTLKIQPAKLEDSAVYLCASRPDRDKNIQYFGAGTRLSVL.

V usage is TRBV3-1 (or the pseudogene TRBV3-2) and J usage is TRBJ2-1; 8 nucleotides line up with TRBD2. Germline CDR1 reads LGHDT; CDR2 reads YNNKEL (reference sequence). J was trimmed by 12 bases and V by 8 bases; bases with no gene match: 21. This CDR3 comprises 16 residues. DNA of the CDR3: TGTGCCAGCGGGGGGGAAGCGGGAGACCCCAATTCGGGGCAGTTCTTC. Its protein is CASGGEAGDPNSGQFF.

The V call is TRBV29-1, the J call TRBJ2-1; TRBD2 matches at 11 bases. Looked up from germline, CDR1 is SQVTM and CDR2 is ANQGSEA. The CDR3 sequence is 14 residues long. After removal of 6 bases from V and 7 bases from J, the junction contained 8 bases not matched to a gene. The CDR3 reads CSVSTSGRWNEQFF. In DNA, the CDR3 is TGCAGCGTCTCCACTAGCGGGAGATGGAATGAGCAGTTCTTC.

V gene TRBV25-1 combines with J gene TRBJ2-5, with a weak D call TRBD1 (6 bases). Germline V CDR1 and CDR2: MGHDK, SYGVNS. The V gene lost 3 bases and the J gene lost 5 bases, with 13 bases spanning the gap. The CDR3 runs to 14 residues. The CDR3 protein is CASSDWQGWETQYF. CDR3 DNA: TGTGCCAGCAGTGATTGGCAGGGGTGGGAGACCCAGTACTTC.

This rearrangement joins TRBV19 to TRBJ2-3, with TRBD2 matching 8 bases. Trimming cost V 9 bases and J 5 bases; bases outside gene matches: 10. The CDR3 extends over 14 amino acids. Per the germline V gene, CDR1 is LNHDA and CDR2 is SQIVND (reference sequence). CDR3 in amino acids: CASERERAVDTQYF. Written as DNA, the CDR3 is TGTGCCAGCGAGCGGGAGAGAGCTGTAGATACGCAGTATTTT.